The 18 T cell receptor beta chains below were found in one sample sequenced in a study of T-cell reconstitution after alpha-beta-depleted transplantation in children. Preparation of the TCRbeta library involved a method that used unique molecular identifiers. TCRdb processed the PCR reads anew with MiXCR; each CDR3 protein has one entry. The table includes some 460,000 distinct CDR3 sequences, roughly 15% detected once. The material sequenced was PBMCs, mostly from graft donor cells, taken 360 days after TCRalphabeta/CD19-depleted stem cell transplant. These receptors originate from a boy under three years old who had a stem cell transplant for Wiskott-Aldrich syndrome, so the T cells may come from the graft donor.

The chain carries TRBV7-2 and TRBJ2-4; D ambiguous. Germline loops: CDR1 SGHTA, CDR2 FQGNSA. The CDR3 length is 14 residues. The ends were cut back, 2 bases at V and 6 bases at J, with 11 bases in the middle. The DNA of the CDR3 is TGTGCCAGCAGCTTACAGTTAGTGGGAAACATTCAGTACTTC. This translates into CASSLQLVGNIQYF. Complete variable domain (other parts from reference TRBV7-2 and TRBJ2-4): GAGVSQSPSNKVTEKGKDVELRCDPISGHTALYWYRQSLGQGLEFLIYFQGNSAPDKSGLPSDRFSAERTGGSVSTLTIQRTQQEDSAVYLCASSLQLVGNIQYFGAGTRLSVL.

The CDR3 nucleotides are TGCGCCAGCAGCCTCACACAGGGGGGAAAGAGGAACGAGCAGTACTTC. Amino acid sequence: CASSLTQGGKRNEQYF. This chain joins TRBV5-1 and TRBJ2-7; TRBD1 aligns across 8 bases. J gave up 5 bases and V 4 bases, and 14 bases lay outside the gene matches. The germline gives CDR1 SGHRS, CDR2 YFSETQ. The CDR3 loop spans 16 amino acids.

This chain uses TRBV2 with TRBJ2-7; TRBD1 matches 8 bases. Germline V gene data show CDR1 as SNHLY and CDR2 as FYNNEI. The CDR3 is 16 residues long. Trimming at V came to 7 bases and at J to 0 bases, leaving 11 bases not matched to a gene. Here the CDR3 reads CASKLTRTGSSYEQYF. CDR3 in DNA: TGTGCCAGCAAGCTGACGAGGACAGGGAGCTCCTACGAGCAGTACTTC.

This clonotype was found a few times. This rearrangement joins TRBV24-1 to TRBJ2-1; no definite D call. The CDR3 length is 16 residues. The V gene lost 2 bases and the J gene lost 1 base, with 11 bases spanning the gap. Germline lookup yields CDR1 KGHDR and CDR2 SFDVKD. Here the CDR3 reads CATSDWSRHSYNEQFF. CDR3 nucleotides: TGTGCCACCAGTGATTGGTCCAGGCATTCCTACAATGAGCAGTTCTTC.

This clonotype occurred a few times. The rearrangement joins TRBV4-1 to TRBJ2-7; D ambiguous. Germline lookup yields CDR1 MGHRA and CDR2 YSYEKL. Trimming took off 0 bases at V and 0 bases at J, with 3 bases between the two ends. The length of the CDR3 is 13 residues. The CDR3 sequence: CASSQEYSYEQYF. CDR3 DNA: TGCGCCAGCAGCCAAGAGTACTCCTACGAGCAGTACTTC.

This chain uses TRBV12-3 or TRBV12-4 with TRBJ1-2; 7 bases line up with TRBD1. The CDR3 is 13 amino acids. V shed 6 bases, J shed 5 bases, and the junction held 6 bases outside the gene matches. The CDR3 region has the DNA TGTGCCAGCAGCCGGACAGGAGATTATGGCTACACCTTC. It specifies CASSRTGDYGYTF.

This CDR3 is CSARGGTSGSREQYF. The CDR3 region has the DNA TGCAGTGCTAGGGGGGGGACTAGCGGGAGTAGGGAGCAGTACTTC. V gene TRBV20-1 combines with J gene TRBJ2-7, with TRBD2 matching 14 bases. In germline, CDR1 is DFQATT, CDR2 SNEGSKA (reference sequence). Trimming removed 3 bases from V and 7 bases from J; junction bases left unmatched: 8. The CDR3 consists of 15 residues.

This clonotype showed up many times. V gene TRBV10-3 combines with J gene TRBJ2-2, with D possibly called TRBD1 or TRBD2 (6 bases each). The V gene lost 7 bases and the J gene lost 0 bases, with 12 bases spanning the gap. The germline V gene encodes CDR1 ENHRY and CDR2 SYGVKD. The CDR3 has 15 amino acids. The CDR3 region has the DNA TGTGCCATCACGGCGGGACACGCGAACACCGGGGAGCTGTTTTTT. This sequence encodes CAITAGHANTGELFF.

The chain joins TRBV15 to TRBJ2-5, with D possibly TRBD2 on 5 matching bases. Germline V gene data show CDR1 as LNHNV and CDR2 as YYDKDF (reference sequence). The CDR3 length is 15 residues. V was clipped by 6 bases and J by 2 bases, with 16 bases between them. CDR3 loop: CATRAAPSLQETQYF. The CDR3 bases are TGTGCCACCAGAGCCGCTCCTAGCCTTCAAGAGACCCAGTACTTC.

The chain employs TRBV12-3 or TRBV12-4 and TRBJ1-3, with 9 positions matching TRBD1. This CDR3 is built from 17 residues. With V trimmed by 8 bases and J by 5 bases, 16 bases remained unmatched. CDR3 sequence reads: CASAPGQGVRLRNTIYF. The CDR3 DNA reads as TGTGCCAGCGCCCCGGGACAGGGTGTACGCTTGCGAAACACCATATATTTT.

This clonotype was counted many times. In DNA, the CDR3 is TGCGCCAGCAGGCCGGGACAGGGCTCCTACGAGCAGTACTTC. Translated, it gives CASRPGQGSYEQYF. The chain combines TRBV5-1 with TRBJ2-7; 9 bases fit TRBD1. This CDR3 is built from 14 residues. V was pared by 5 bases and J by 0 bases, with 3 bases of the junction left unmatched. Germline values: CDR1 SGHRS, CDR2 YFSETQ.

The J gene is TRBJ1-4, the V gene TRBV20-1, with 10 positions matching TRBD1. V lost 4 bases and J lost 10; bases outside the gene matches: 6. The CDR3 is 13 residues long. Germline V gene data show CDR1 as DFQATT and CDR2 as SNEGSKA (reference sequence). CDR3 loop: CSATRTGGGKLFF. The CDR3 region has the DNA TGCAGTGCTACCCGGACAGGGGGTGGAAAACTGTTTTTT.

This chain joins TRBV5-1 and TRBJ2-7; D call uncertain. CDR1 is SGHRS and CDR2 is YFSETQ in the germline V gene. V shed 0 bases and J shed 3 bases, with 13 bases lying between them. This CDR3 is 15 amino acids long. The CDR3 sequence is CASSLDVSPRYEQYF. Written as DNA, the CDR3 is TGCGCCAGCAGCTTGGATGTGAGCCCCCGCTACGAGCAGTACTTC.

This clonotype came up a few times. The V call is TRBV5-6, the J call TRBJ2-4, with D possibly being TRBD1 or TRBD2 (7 bases each). Germline V CDR1 and CDR2: SGHDT, YYEEEE. The CDR3 spans 16 residues. Trimming removed 0 bases from V and 5 bases from J, with 15 bases in between. The CDR3 loop reads CASSLVQGGKENIQYF. The CDR3 nucleotides read TGTGCCAGCAGCTTGGTGCAGGGGGGGAAGGAAAACATTCAGTACTTC.

This clonotype appeared a few times. The chain recombines TRBV4-3 with TRBJ2-3, with 8 positions matching TRBD1. This CDR3 is 14 amino acids long. J lost 4 bases, V lost 6 bases, and 6 bases had no gene match. Germline assignment: CDR1 LGHNA and CDR2 YSLEER. The CDR3 bases are TGCGCCAGCAGTAGAGGACAGGGCCCAGATACGCAGTATTTT. This codes for CASSRGQGPDTQYF.

The sample holds a few counts of this clonotype. This chain uses TRBV27 with TRBJ2-2, with D perhaps TRBD1 (5 bases). The CDR3 covers 13 residues. Trimming took off 8 bases at V and 6 bases at J, with 13 bases between the two ends. Germline V gene data show CDR1 as MNHEY and CDR2 as SMNVEV (reference sequence). The CDR3 DNA sequence: TGTGCCAGCGGGGCAGGGAAAGCCGGGGAGCTGTTTTTT. Translated, it gives CASGAGKAGELFF.

V and J are TRBV5-4 and TRBJ2-5; TRBD1 aligns across 8 bases. This CDR3 contains 13 residues. Trimming took 1 base from V and 5 from J; bases not matched to a gene: 1. The germline gives CDR1 SGHNT, CDR2 YYREEE (reference sequence). CDR3 coding DNA: TGTGCCAGCAGCTTGCCAGGGGGCGAGACCCAGTACTTC. It codes for CASSLPGGETQYF.

The chain couples TRBV11-2 to TRBJ1-1; no clear D gene. The germline V gene has CDR1 SGHAT and CDR2 FQNNGV. V lost 10 bases, J lost 1 base, and 13 bases lay in between. The CDR3 length is 13 residues. Here the CDR3 reads CATQSGWNTEAFF. The DNA for the CDR3 is TGTGCCACGCAATCGGGTTGGAACACTGAAGCTTTCTTT.